The 26 T cell receptor beta chains below were found in one sample sequenced in a study of T-cell memory formation after mild COVID-19. TCRdb reprocessed the 5' RACE reads with MiXCR, giving one entry per CDR3 protein. The sample lists 500,000 to 650,000 distinct CDR3 sequences, roughly 22% seen once, with about 8.2% in the top ten. The sequenced sample was PBMCs or a T cell subset sorted from them (not recorded which). The receptors come from an adult woman who had mild COVID-19 (a few samples of this study predate the infection). Cell type and time point are not known.

The V call is TRBV7-8, the J call TRBJ2-3, with TRBD2 identical over 7 bases. The germline V gene encodes CDR1 SGHVS and CDR2 FQNEAQ. The trim removed 6 bases at V and 1 base at J, leaving 7 bases unmatched. This CDR3 is 15 amino acids long. The CDR3 spells CASRGVREGTDTQYF. CDR3 coding DNA: TGTGCCAGCAGGGGCGTTCGGGAGGGCACAGATACGCAGTATTTT.

This chain joins TRBV20-1 and TRBJ2-7; TRBD2 aligns across 9 bases. The CDR3 extends over 15 amino acids. Germline V gene sequence: CDR1 DFQATT, CDR2 SNEGSKA (reference sequence). Trimming removed 5 bases from V and 0 bases from J; junction bases left unmatched: 8. The DNA of the CDR3 is TGCAGTGCTTGGCGCCCTAGCGGGATCTCCTACGAGCAGTACTTC. Translation gives CSAWRPSGISYEQYF.

V is TRBV20-1 and J is TRBJ2-3; maybe TRBD2 (7 bases). Trimming stripped 6 bases from V and 6 bases from J, with 22 bases between. Germline loops: CDR1 DFQATT, CDR2 SNEGSKA (reference sequence). CDR3 size: 15 residues. The CDR3 loop reads CSAVDPPGGADTQYF. The CDR3 nucleotides read TGCAGTGCCGTAGACCCCCCGGGGGGCGCGGATACGCAGTATTTT.

This clonotype was recorded only once. The chain links TRBV3-1 to TRBJ2-7; no firm D call. Germline V gene data show CDR1 as LGHDT and CDR2 as YNNKEL (reference sequence). Trimming removed 1 base at V and 4 bases at J, with 14 bases between. The CDR3 spans 15 residues. The CDR3 sequence is CASSQAPTPAYEQYF. CDR3 DNA: TGTGCCAGCAGCCAAGCCCCAACCCCGGCGTACGAGCAGTACTTC.

J is TRBJ1-2 and V is TRBV29-1; TRBD1 agrees at 10 bases. The CDR3 sequence is 13 residues long. Germline CDR1 reads SQVTM; CDR2 reads ANQGSEA. V shed 7 bases, J shed 1 base, and the junction held 3 bases outside the gene matches. The CDR3 is CSAGTGDNYGYTF. DNA of the CDR3: TGCAGCGCCGGGACAGGGGATAACTATGGCTACACCTTC.

This clonotype showed up many times. This sequence joins TRBV5-1 and TRBJ2-7; TRBD1 agrees at 12 bases. Germline CDR1 and CDR2: SGHRS and YFSETQ. V lost 3 bases, J lost 2 bases, and 3 bases stayed unmatched. This CDR3 contains 15 residues. DNA of the CDR3: TGCGCCAGCAGCTCGGGACAGGGGGCCACCTACGAGCAGTACTTC. Protein sequence: CASSSGQGATYEQYF.

This clonotype was seen only a few times. The V and J genes are TRBV29-1 and TRBJ2-1; D possibly uses TRBD1 or TRBD2 (5 bases each). CDR1 is SQVTM, CDR2 ANQGSEA, per germline. V lost 8 bases and J 7 bases, leaving 18 bases between the germline ends. The CDR3 is 13 residues long. The CDR3 loop reads CSPVSGTGNEQFF. The CDR3 region has the DNA TGCAGCCCCGTGTCAGGGACGGGAAATGAGCAGTTCTTC.

The chain couples TRBV3-1 to TRBJ2-1; TRBD2 agrees at 8 bases. V shed 3 bases and J 9 bases; nucleotides not matched to a gene: 10. The CDR3 is 15 residues long. Germline CDR1 is LGHDT and CDR2 is YNNKEL (reference sequence). The CDR3 DNA sequence: TGTGCCAGCAGCCACAGGGTAGCGGGAATCGGTGAGCAGTTCTTC. This encodes CASSHRVAGIGEQFF.

This clonotype is a singleton in its sample. The chain carries TRBV20-1 and TRBJ2-7, with D possibly TRBD2 on 6 matching bases. V was pared by 2 bases and J by 7 bases, with 18 bases between. Germline CDR1 DFQATT, CDR2 SNEGSKA (reference sequence). The CDR3 contains 14 residues. CDR3 sequence: CSARREAGRSEQYF. The CDR3 DNA sequence: TGCAGTGCTAGAAGGGAGGCAGGACGGTCAGAGCAGTACTTC.

V is TRBV5-1 and J is TRBJ2-1; TRBD2 aligns across 15 bases. Trimming took 2 bases from V and 15 from J; bases not matched to a gene: 9. This CDR3 is built from 15 residues. The germline V gene has CDR1 SGHRS and CDR2 YFSETQ. The CDR3 loop is CASSFSGLAGGLPFF. The CDR3 DNA sequence: TGCGCCAGCAGCTTTTCAGGACTAGCGGGGGGGCTTCCGTTCTTC.

The V call is TRBV7-6, the J call TRBJ2-3; tentative D call: TRBD1 (7 bases). This CDR3 is built from 16 residues. Trimming shortened V by 0 bases and J by 3 bases, and 13 bases separated the two germline ends. The V gene's germline CDR1 is SGHVS and CDR2 FNYEAQ. CDR3 sequence (DNA): TGTGCCAGCAGCTTAGCGTGGGCAGGGGGGACAGATACGCAGTATTTT. Encoded protein: CASSLAWAGGTDTQYF.

This clonotype has just a few counts. The gene calls are TRBV7-8 and TRBJ1-1; no definite D call. This CDR3 is built from 13 residues. The V and J ends lost 3 bases and 8 bases respectively, with 13 bases between them. The V gene's germline CDR1 is SGHVS and CDR2 FQNEAQ. CDR3 amino acids: CASSFMRGWEAFF. The CDR3 nucleotides are TGTGCCAGCAGCTTTATGCGGGGTTGGGAAGCTTTCTTT. Supplemented by reference TRBV7-8 and TRBJ1-1, the full variable domain reads GAGVSQSPRYKVAKRGQDVALRCDPISGHVSLFWYQQALGQGPEFLTYFQNEAQLDKSGLPSDRFFAERPEGSVSTLKIQRTQQEDSAVYLCASSFMRGWEAFFGQGTRLTVV.

The chain carries TRBV30 and TRBJ2-5; D might be TRBD1 or TRBD2, each matching 5 bases. Germline CDR1 and CDR2: GTSNPN and SVGIG (reference sequence). The V end was cut by 4 bases, the J end by 2 bases, with 20 bases between. CDR3 length: 16 amino acids. In DNA form, the CDR3 reads TGTGCCTGGACCCTTGGGACGGCAAGTTTACAAGAGACCCAGTACTTC. As protein: CAWTLGTASLQETQYF.

In its sample, this clonotype was seen a few times. This chain uses TRBV27 with TRBJ1-3, with unresolved D. The V and J ends lost 6 bases and 3 bases respectively, with 9 bases between them. Germline CDR1 and CDR2: MNHEY and SMNVEV (reference sequence). The CDR3 is 13 residues long. The DNA for the CDR3 is TGTGCCAGCAGCACCCTAAATGGAAACACCATATATTTT. Protein sequence: CASSTLNGNTIYF.

This clonotype was counted many times. This chain connects TRBV5-1 to TRBJ2-7; TRBD1 matches at 8 bases. Germline V lookup: CDR1 SGHRS, CDR2 YFSETQ. CDR3 size: 16 residues. V shed 4 bases, J shed 3 bases, and the junction held 12 bases outside the gene matches. DNA of the CDR3: TGCGCCAGCAGCCTAGGGACAGGATCGGTTGACTACGAGCAGTACTTC. Protein product: CASSLGTGSVDYEQYF.

The chain joins TRBV6-2 or TRBV6-3 to TRBJ1-5, with 7 bases that match TRBD1. From germline, CDR1 is MNHEY and CDR2 SVGEGT. Germline trimming cut 7 bases from V and 0 bases from J; bases unmatched to any gene: 9. The CDR3 extends over 16 amino acids. The CDR3 DNA follows: TGTGCCAGCACGGGACAGAATTACAATAGCAATCAGCCCCAGCATTTT. Protein sequence: CASTGQNYNSNQPQHF.

This clonotype occurred a few times. CDR3 DNA: TGTGCCAGCAGTCTGACTAGCGGGAAAGATACGCAGTATTTT. It specifies CASSLTSGKDTQYF. The chain is built from TRBV12-3 or TRBV12-4 and TRBJ2-3, with 11 nucleotides matching TRBD2. J lost 5 bases, V lost 5 bases, and 3 bases had no gene match. The CDR3 totals 14 residues.

This clonotype was counted a few times. The V call is TRBV6-4, the J call TRBJ1-6, with TRBD1 identical over 7 bases. With 5 bases clipped from V and 5 bases from J, the junction kept 6 bases outside the gene matches. Germline assignment: CDR1 MRHNA and CDR2 SNTAGT. The CDR3 sequence is 15 residues long. CDR3 sequence reads: CASSRTGGHNSPLHF. As DNA, the CDR3 is TGTGCCAGCAGTAGGACAGGAGGCCATAATTCACCCCTCCACTTT.

The chain uses TRBV6-5 and TRBJ1-6; D ambiguous. The CDR3 is made up of 16 amino acids. Per germline, CDR1 MNHEY and CDR2 SVGAGI. V was trimmed by 0 bases and J by 7 bases, leaving 13 bases between them. CDR3 in amino acids: CASSYSNAAGNSPLHF. The CDR3 nucleotides read TGTGCCAGCAGTTACTCGAATGCAGCTGGGAATTCACCCCTCCACTTT.

In this sample, this clonotype turned up a few times. V and J are TRBV20-1 and TRBJ2-5; 9 positions match TRBD2. This CDR3 contains 12 residues. V was clipped by 5 bases and J by 2 bases; unmatched bases: 0. CDR1 and CDR2 from the germline V gene are DFQATT and SNEGSKA (reference sequence). CDR3 sequence (DNA): TGCAGTGCTCTAGCGGGACAAGAGACCCAGTACTTC. Translation gives CSALAGQETQYF.

The rearrangement links TRBV29-1 to TRBJ1-1; D is ambiguous. The CDR3 is 12 residues long. Per the germline V gene, CDR1 is SQVTM and CDR2 is ANQGSEA. Trimming stripped 6 bases from V and 1 base from J, with 9 bases between. The CDR3 is CSVALSNTEAFF. The DNA of the CDR3 is TGCAGCGTAGCCCTGTCGAACACTGAAGCTTTCTTT.

The V gene is TRBV2, the J gene TRBJ2-7, with D tentatively TRBD1 or TRBD2 (5 bases each). The CDR3 totals 14 residues. With 6 bases removed from V and 1 base from J, the gap between germline ends came to 13 bases. The germline CDR1 and CDR2 sequences are SNHLY and FYNNEI. The CDR3 DNA reads as TGTGCCAGCAGAGGGACGCCCTCGTCCTACGAGCAGTACTTC. Its protein product is CASRGTPSSYEQYF.

This clonotype was seen a handful of times. The chain joins TRBV20-1 to TRBJ2-7; D may be TRBD2 (6 bases). The germline gives CDR1 DFQATT, CDR2 SNEGSKA (reference sequence). The length of the CDR3 is 15 residues. Deletions cut 6 bases from V and 0 bases from J, with 18 bases between. The CDR3 DNA reads as TGCAGTGCCAGCGGTTTGCGGGGTTTCTCCTACGAGCAGTACTTC. The encoded protein is CSASGLRGFSYEQYF.

In this sample, this clonotype turned up a few times. The CDR3 loop is CASNPQPLGGQETQYF. The DNA of the CDR3 is TGTGCCAGCAACCCCCAACCTCTGGGGGGCCAAGAGACCCAGTACTTC. The genes are TRBV7-2 and TRBJ2-5; D is perhaps TRBD2 (6 bases). V lost 7 bases to trimming and J lost 1 base, with 19 bases between them. The CDR3 consists of 16 residues. Germline assignment: CDR1 SGHTA and CDR2 FQGNSA.

The chain employs TRBV6-6 and TRBJ1-2, with D perhaps matching TRBD1 (6 bases). Trimming cost V 7 bases and J 8 bases, with 17 bases left between them. CDR3 length equals 13 residues. Per the germline V gene, CDR1 is MNHNY and CDR2 is SVGAGI (reference sequence). The CDR3 here is CASNQGQGLGYTF. Here the CDR3 DNA reads TGTGCCAGCAATCAAGGGCAGGGGTTAGGCTACACCTTC.

The rearrangement links TRBV20-1 to TRBJ2-5, with D possibly being TRBD2 (6 bases). This CDR3 is built from 16 residues. V lost 3 bases to trimming and J lost 1 base, with 18 bases between them. Germline V gives CDR1 DFQATT, CDR2 SNEGSKA (reference sequence). Written as DNA, the CDR3 is TGCAGTGCTAGGGGGGAGGTGCGGATAATCCAAGAGACCCAGTACTTC. Amino acid sequence: CSARGEVRIIQETQYF.